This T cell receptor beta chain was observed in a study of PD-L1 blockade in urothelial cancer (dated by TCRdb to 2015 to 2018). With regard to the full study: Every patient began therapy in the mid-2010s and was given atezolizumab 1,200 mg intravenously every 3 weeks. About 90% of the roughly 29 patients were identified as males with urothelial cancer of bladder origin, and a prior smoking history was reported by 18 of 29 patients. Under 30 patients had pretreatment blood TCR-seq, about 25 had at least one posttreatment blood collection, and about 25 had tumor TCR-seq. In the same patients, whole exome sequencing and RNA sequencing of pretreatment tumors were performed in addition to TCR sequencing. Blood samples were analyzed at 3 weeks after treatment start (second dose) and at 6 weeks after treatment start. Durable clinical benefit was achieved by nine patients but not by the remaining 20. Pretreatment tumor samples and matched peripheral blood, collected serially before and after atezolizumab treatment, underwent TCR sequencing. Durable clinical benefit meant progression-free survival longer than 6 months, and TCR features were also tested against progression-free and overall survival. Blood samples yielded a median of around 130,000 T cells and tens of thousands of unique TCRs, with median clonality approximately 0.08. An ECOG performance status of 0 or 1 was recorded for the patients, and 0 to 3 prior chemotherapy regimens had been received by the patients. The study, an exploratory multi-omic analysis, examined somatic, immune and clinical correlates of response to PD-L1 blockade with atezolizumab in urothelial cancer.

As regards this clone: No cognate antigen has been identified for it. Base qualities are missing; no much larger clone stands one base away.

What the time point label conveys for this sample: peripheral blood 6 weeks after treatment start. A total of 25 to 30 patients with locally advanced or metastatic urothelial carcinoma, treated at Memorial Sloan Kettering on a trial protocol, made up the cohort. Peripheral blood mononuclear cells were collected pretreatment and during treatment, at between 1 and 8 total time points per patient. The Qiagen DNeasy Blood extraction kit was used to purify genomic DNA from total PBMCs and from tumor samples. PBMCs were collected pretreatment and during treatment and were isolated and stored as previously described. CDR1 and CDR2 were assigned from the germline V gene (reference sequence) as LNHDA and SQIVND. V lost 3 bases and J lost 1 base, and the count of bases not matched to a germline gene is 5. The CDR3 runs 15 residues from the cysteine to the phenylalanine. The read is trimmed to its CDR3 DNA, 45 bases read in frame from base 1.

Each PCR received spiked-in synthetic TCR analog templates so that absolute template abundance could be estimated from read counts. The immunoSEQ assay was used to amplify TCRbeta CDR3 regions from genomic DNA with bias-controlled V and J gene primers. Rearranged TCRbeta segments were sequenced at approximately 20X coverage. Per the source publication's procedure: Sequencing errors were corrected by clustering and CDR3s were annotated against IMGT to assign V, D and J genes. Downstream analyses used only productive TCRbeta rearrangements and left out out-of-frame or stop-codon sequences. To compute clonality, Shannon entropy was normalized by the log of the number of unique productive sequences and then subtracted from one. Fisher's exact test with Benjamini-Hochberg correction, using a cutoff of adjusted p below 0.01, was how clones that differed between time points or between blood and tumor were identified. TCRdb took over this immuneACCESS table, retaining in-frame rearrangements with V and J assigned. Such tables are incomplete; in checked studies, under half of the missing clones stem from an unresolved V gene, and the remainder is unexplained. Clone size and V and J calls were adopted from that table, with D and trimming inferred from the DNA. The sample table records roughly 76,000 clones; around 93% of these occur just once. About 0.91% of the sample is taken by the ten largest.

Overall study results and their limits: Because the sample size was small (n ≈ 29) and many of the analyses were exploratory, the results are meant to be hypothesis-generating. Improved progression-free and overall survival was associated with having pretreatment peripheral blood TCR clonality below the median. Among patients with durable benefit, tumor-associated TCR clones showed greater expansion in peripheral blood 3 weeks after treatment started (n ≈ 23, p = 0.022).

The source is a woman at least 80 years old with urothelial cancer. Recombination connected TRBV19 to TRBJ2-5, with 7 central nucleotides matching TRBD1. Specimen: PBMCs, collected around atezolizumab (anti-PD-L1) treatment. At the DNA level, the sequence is TGTGCCAGTAGTATCCCGGACAGGCCCCAAGAGACCCAGTACTTC. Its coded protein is CASSIPDRPQETQYF.